The rows below give T cell receptor beta chains drawn from one sample of a study of blood T cell repertoires in COVID-19. TCRdb's copy holds only in-frame clones and misses some; the assay was immunoSEQ multiplex PCR. The sample has roughly 160,000 clones; 88% are singletons. The sequencing input was peripheral blood. All receptors come from a man in his fifties or sixties who had recovered from COVID-19. Both conserved end residues are part of each CDR3. The D gene is left open where the match is weak. Not all rows give a size; the values are once, few, many and, for expanded clones, a class.

v_call,d_call,clone_size,cdr3_length,j_call,cdr3_nt,cdr3_aa
TRBV21-1,.,.,13,TRBJ1-2,TGTGCCAGCAGCAAATACAGCTACTATGGCTACACCTTC,CASSKYSYYGYTF
TRBV7-9,.,.,14,TRBJ2-5,TGTGCCAGCAGCTGGAGTGCAGGGAAAGAGACCCAGTACTTC,CASSWSAGKETQYF
TRBV7-3,.,.,13,TRBJ2-2,TGTGCCAGCAGCCCACGGGTCACCGGGGAGCTGTTTTTT,CASSPRVTGELFF
TRBV6-1,.,.,13,TRBJ1-5,TGTGCCAGCAGTGATATCAAGGACTTCGCCCAGCATTTT,CASSDIKDFAQHF
TRBV5-6,TRBD1,.,14,TRBJ2-1,TGTGCCAGCAGGGGGACAGGGTTAGGAAATGAGCAGTTCTTC,CASRGTGLGNEQFF
TRBV27,.,.,15,TRBJ2-1,TGTGCCAGTAACACCGACAGGAGATTCTACAATGAGCAGTTCTTC,CASNTDRRFYNEQFF
TRBV6-5,.,.,13,TRBJ2-7,TGTGCCAGCATCAAAGACAGAGCCTACGAGCAGTACTTC,CASIKDRAYEQYF
TRBV6-2/TRBV6-3,TRBD1,.,16,TRBJ2-5,TGTGCCAGCAGTTACCTACAGGGGGAGCCTCAAGAGACCCAGTACTTC,CASSYLQGEPQETQYF
TRBV10-3,TRBD2,.,16,TRBJ2-7,TGTGCCATCAGTGAGCCGGGGACTAGCGGGAGTTACGAGCAGTACTTC,CAISEPGTSGSYEQYF
TRBV27,.,.,15,TRBJ2-7,TGTGCCAGCAGTTTTTCCGACAGGAGCTCCTACGAGCAGTACTTC,CASSFSDRSSYEQYF
TRBV4-3,.,once,14,TRBJ2-2,TGCGCCAGCAGCCGGCGGGATAACACCGGGGAGCTGTTTTTT,CASSRRDNTGELFF
TRBV2,.,.,15,TRBJ1-1,TGTGCCAGCAGCGAAGGATACCGACTCGCCACTGAAGCTTTCTTT,CASSEGYRLATEAFF
TRBV28,.,.,17,TRBJ1-5,TGTGCCAGCAGTCCTGCCCTTGGCAAGATGGGCGATCAGCCCCAGCATTTT,CASSPALGKMGDQPQHF
TRBV11-2,.,.,12,TRBJ2-7,TGTGCCAGCGGACAAGTATCCTACGAGCAGTACTTC,CASGQVSYEQYF
TRBV7-3,.,few,14,TRBJ1-1,TGTGCCAGCAGCTTATATGGAGGGAACACTGAAGCTTTCTTT,CASSLYGGNTEAFF
TRBV9,.,.,13,TRBJ1-1,TGTGCCAGCAGCGTAAGAGAGAACACTGAAGCTTTCTTT,CASSVRENTEAFF
TRBV4-3,.,.,15,TRBJ1-2,TGCGCCAGCAGCCAAGCCACGGGAGTTTCCTATGGCTACACCTTC,CASSQATGVSYGYTF
TRBV7-2,TRBD2,.,15,TRBJ2-3,TGTGCCAGCAGCCTGAGCGGGGGGGCGACAGATACGCAGTATTTT,CASSLSGGATDTQYF
TRBV27,.,few,13,TRBJ2-3,TGTGCCACCATCGAGGATAGCACAGATACGCAGTATTTT,CATIEDSTDTQYF
TRBV29-1,TRBD1,.,16,TRBJ2-7,TGCAGCGTTGAAGTTCTTCGACAGGGGAGAGGCTACGAGCAGTACTTC,CSVEVLRQGRGYEQYF
TRBV6-6,.,.,15,TRBJ1-2,TGTGCCAGCAGTTACCTAGCGCAGGGCGACTATGGCTACACCTTC,CASSYLAQGDYGYTF
TRBV12-3/TRBV12-4,TRBD1,.,13,TRBJ1-6,TGTGCCAGCAGTTCCGGGACAGCATCACCCCTCCACTTT,CASSSGTASPLHF
TRBV7-2,TRBD2,.,14,TRBJ2-1,TGTGCCAGCAGCTACCGATTTTCGCGGGAGGAGCAGTTCTTC,CASSYRFSREEQFF
TRBV6-6,.,once,15,TRBJ2-2,TGTGCCAGCAGTTACTCTTTCGGTGGCACCGGGGAGCTGTTTTTT,CASSYSFGGTGELFF
TRBV19,TRBD1,.,13,TRBJ2-7,TGTGCCAGTAGACAGGGGGCGGACTACGAGCAGTACTTC,CASRQGADYEQYF
TRBV18,TRBD1,.,17,TRBJ2-4,TGTGCCAGCTCACCGTTTGGGACAGGGATGGACAAAAACATTCAGTACTTC,CASSPFGTGMDKNIQYF
TRBV30,TRBD1,.,15,TRBJ2-7,TGTGCCTGGAGTGTACCCCGACAGGGGGCCTACGAGCAGTACTTC,CAWSVPRQGAYEQYF
TRBV29-1,TRBD2,.,15,TRBJ2-1,TGCAGCGTTGATCGGCCTAGCGGGAGACTTAATGAGCAGTTCTTC,CSVDRPSGRLNEQFF
TRBV5-6,.,.,15,TRBJ2-7,TGTGCCAGCAGCCCCAGGGGTCCCCTATCCTACGAGCAGTACTTC,CASSPRGPLSYEQYF
TRBV19,TRBD1,.,13,TRBJ2-5,TGTGCCAGTAGGCAAACAGGGGTAGAGACCCAGTACTTC,CASRQTGVETQYF
TRBV20-1,.,.,10,TRBJ2-7,TGCAGTGCCGCATCCGGGGAGCAGTACTTC,CSAASGEQYF